These 2 T cell receptor beta chains were all obtained from the same sample, sequenced in a study of cytomegalovirus exposure and HLA in healthy donors. Both 60 Vbeta primers and 13 Jbeta primers went into the PCR. Sequenced by immunoSEQ multiplex PCR; TCRdb stores in-frame clones only, minus some. Among under 95,000 clones listed, around 82% were seen once. The source material was PBMCs. The origin of the receptors is a male donor in good health and CMV-seronegative.

The rearrangement uses TRBV5-5 and TRBJ1-5, with TRBD1 matching over 10 bases. With V trimmed by 3 bases and J by 4 bases, 7 bases remained unmatched. This CDR3 region has 16 residues. Germline V gene lookup returns CDR1 SGHKS and CDR2 YYEKEE (reference sequence). This CDR3 is CASSSGGQGFNQPQHF. The CDR3 region has the DNA TGTGCCAGCAGCTCGGGGGGACAGGGGTTTAATCAGCCCCAGCATTTT.

V is TRBV7-8 and J is TRBJ1-2, with D hard to call. Trimming pared 1 base from V and 0 bases from J, leaving 6 bases between. The CDR3 is made up of 14 amino acids. Germline CDR1 SGHVS, CDR2 FQNEAQ. The CDR3 coding sequence is TGTGCCAGCAGCTTAGGGGGAGCTAACTATGGCTACACCTTC. Protein: CASSLGGANYGYTF. Using reference TRBV7-8 and TRBJ1-2 for the parts outside the CDR3, the full variable domain is GAGVSQSPRYKVAKRGQDVALRCDPISGHVSLFWYQQALGQGPEFLTYFQNEAQLDKSGLPSDRFFAERPEGSVSTLKIQRTQQEDSAVYLCASSLGGANYGYTFGSGTRLTVV.